The present entry profiles one TCR beta chain with its context. Its antigen is as yet unknown. The data were taken from a study of regulatory T cells in long-lasting Graves disease. Study context: By definition, persistent Graves' disease involved antithyroid drugs for over 5 years alongside positive TSH receptor antibodies.

Study conclusions and caveats: Small numbers of samples may have cut accuracy. Less diverse TCR repertoires were seen in persistent Graves' patients than in newly diagnosed ones.

According to the study, TCR beta libraries were built with iRepertoire HTBI primers and CDR3-region Arm-PCR. TCRdb called the multiplex PCR reads again in MiXCR, with one record for every CDR3 protein. The sample holds 350,000 to 450,000 distinct CDR3 sequences, over 20% seen once. Described time point: persistent/refractory GD, antithyroid drugs over 5 years with positive TRAb. Making the TCR library involved RNA that had been extracted from PBMCs. The source of this sequence is a female donor with Graves disease. This material consisted of peripheral blood mononuclear cells (PBMCs), taken when the disease was refractory, from a patient treated with antithyroid drugs.

CDR3 nucleotides: TGCAGTGCTGCCTTAGCGGGGAAAAACATTCAGTACTTC. It is translated as CSAALAGKNIQYF. The chain carries TRBV20-1 and TRBJ2-4, with TRBD2 identical over 8 bases. Germline V lookup: CDR1 DFQATT, CDR2 SNEGSKA (reference sequence). The J segment lost 4 bases and the V segment lost 5 bases, leaving 4 bases of the junction unmatched. The CDR3 has 13 amino acids.